A single TCR beta chain is shown here with its context. Antigen: not known. TCRdb keeps only in-frame clones here, not all; method: immunoSEQ multiplex PCR. The repertoire holds 72,000 or so clones, with roughly nine tenths as singletons. This sample is drawn from a study of T cells in localized non-small cell lung cancer. Study-level points and caveats: Uninvolved neighboring lung showed the greatest T cell clonality, exceeding tumor. Heterogeneity stays possible, as sequencing covered only one tumor region. For the top 100 tumor clones, a median around 61 also appeared in adjacent lung.

The V end was cut by 1 base, the J end by 5 bases, with 8 bases between. The CDR3 has 14 amino acids. The V gene's germline CDR1 is SGHNT and CDR2 YENEEA. The sample was peripheral blood, taken before any cancer treatment. The gene calls are TRBV11-3 and TRBJ2-2, with D perhaps matching TRBD1 (6 bases). The TCR comes from an older male donor with stage III squamous cell lung carcinoma. The DNA of the CDR3 is TGTGCCAGCAGCTTAGGAGGGGGTACCGGGGAGCTGTTTTTT. This translates into CASSLGGGTGELFF.